Below, 14 T cell receptor beta chains from the same sample are listed, as sequenced in a study of blood T cell repertoires in COVID-19. The data were produced by immunoSEQ multiplex PCR, yet TCRdb's version contains in-frame clones alone and is incomplete. The table has roughly 70,000 clones, around 90% seen once. The material sequenced was peripheral blood. The receptors come from a woman of 80 years or more with acute or convalescent COVID-19.

V usage is TRBV6-5 and J usage is TRBJ2-5; D gene unclear. The germline V gene has CDR1 MNHEY and CDR2 SVGAGI. V was shortened by 5 bases and J by 4 bases, with 17 bases between the two germline ends. The length of the CDR3 is 15 residues. CDR3 in amino acids: CASSRLRLVRETQYF. Written as DNA, the CDR3 is TGTGCCAGCAGTCGTCTGCGCCTTGTGCGAGAGACCCAGTACTTC.

V is TRBV7-2 and J is TRBJ2-6, with 10 bases matching TRBD1. Germline assignment: CDR1 SGHTA and CDR2 FQGNSA. The CDR3 contains 15 residues. Germline trimming cut 5 bases from V and 2 bases from J; bases unmatched to any gene: 0. CDR3 bases: TGTGCCAGCAGCGGACAGGGGGCTGGGGCCAACGTCCTGACTTTC. Its protein product is CASSGQGAGANVLTF.

The chain has TRBV6-6 and TRBJ2-7, with 8 bases fitting TRBD1. V lost 6 bases and J lost 2; bases outside the gene matches: 3. CDR1 and CDR2 (germline): MNHNY, SVGAGI (reference sequence). The CDR3 has 13 residues. Here the CDR3 DNA reads TGTGCCAGCAGGCCGGGACAGGCCTACGAGCAGTACTTC. Its protein product is CASRPGQAYEQYF.

This rearrangement joins TRBV29-1 to TRBJ1-2, with 10 positions matching TRBD1. This CDR3 is built from 13 residues. Germline V gives CDR1 SQVTM, CDR2 ANQGSEA. The V segment lost 7 bases and the J segment 2 bases; nucleotides outside the gene matches: 4. In nucleotides, the CDR3 is TGCAGCGCTATGGGACAGGGGAACTATGGCTACACCTTC. It encodes CSAMGQGNYGYTF.

This clone was counted between two and nine times. The rearrangement joins TRBV28 to TRBJ1-2; D unresolved. The germline gives CDR1 MDHEN, CDR2 SYDVKM. The germline V and J ends were trimmed by 2 bases and 8 bases, with 6 bases remaining between them. The CDR3 totals 11 residues. The CDR3: CASSLGPGYTF. DNA for the CDR3: TGTGCCAGCAGTTTAGGGCCCGGCTACACCTTC.

V usage is TRBV11-3 and J usage is TRBJ2-1; 12 nucleotides line up with TRBD2. Germline values: CDR1 SGHNT, CDR2 YENEEA. The J segment lost 4 bases and the V segment lost 4 bases, leaving 11 bases of the junction unmatched. CDR3 length: 18 residues. CDR3 sequence: CASSSSGRGLAGYNEQFF. The DNA of the CDR3 is TGTGCCAGCAGCTCCTCAGGAAGGGGACTAGCGGGTTACAATGAGCAGTTCTTC.

The genes are TRBV11-2 and TRBJ2-7, with D hard to call. The V end was cut by 1 base, the J end by 0 bases, with 7 bases between. Germline V gene sequence: CDR1 SGHAT, CDR2 FQNNGV. The CDR3 has 14 residues. CDR3 nucleotides: TGTGCCAGCAGCTTAGGCCCGGGCTCCTACGAGCAGTACTTC. It is translated as CASSLGPGSYEQYF.

This chain uses TRBV6-4 with TRBJ2-3, with D possibly being TRBD1 (5 bases). Trimming removed 6 bases at V and 3 bases at J, with 10 bases between. CDR1 and CDR2 from the germline V gene are MRHNA and SNTAGT. The CDR3 covers 13 residues. The CDR3 DNA reads TGTGCCAGCAGAAGTCCAGGGACAGATACGCAGTATTTT. The encoded protein is CASRSPGTDTQYF.

The chain joins TRBV20-1 to TRBJ2-2; D may be TRBD1 (6 bases). The V and J ends lost 6 bases and 7 bases respectively, with 9 bases between them. Germline lookup yields CDR1 DFQATT and CDR2 SNEGSKA (reference sequence). This CDR3 is 11 amino acids long. CDR3 in DNA: TGCAGTGCAAGACAGGACGGGGAGCTGTTTTTT. Its translation is CSARQDGELFF.

The chain recombines TRBV28 with TRBJ2-7; 9 bases agree with TRBD2. The junction had 3 bases not matched to a gene; V was cut back by 3 bases and J by 3 bases. The CDR3 runs to 14 residues. Germline V CDR1 and CDR2: MDHEN, SYDVKM. The CDR3: CASSLGGGDYEQYF. In nucleotides, the CDR3 is TGTGCCAGCAGTTTGGGCGGGGGGGACTACGAGCAGTACTTC.

The chain carries TRBV9 and TRBJ2-5, with 10 bases lining up with TRBD2. The V and J ends lost 4 bases and 5 bases, in that order; junction bases with no gene match: 8. Germline lookup yields CDR1 SGDLS and CDR2 YYNGEE. CDR3 length: 15 amino acids. CDR3 coding DNA: TGTGCCAGCAGCCCCATAGCGGGAGGTGGTGAGACCCAGTACTTC. This codes for CASSPIAGGGETQYF.

The J gene is TRBJ2-1, the V gene TRBV28; TRBD2 aligns across 12 bases. With V trimmed by 4 bases and J by 7 bases, 8 bases remained unmatched. The germline CDR1 and CDR2 sequences are MDHEN and SYDVKM. The CDR3 totals 16 residues. This CDR3 reads CASSSRGLAGWNEQFF. As DNA, the CDR3 is TGTGCCAGCAGTTCCAGGGGACTAGCGGGTTGGAATGAGCAGTTCTTC.

This clone was seen only a few times. The chain uses TRBV5-1 and TRBJ2-7; a weak D match, TRBD1 (6 bases). Germline assignment: CDR1 SGHRS and CDR2 YFSETQ. The CDR3 sequence is 13 residues long. The germline V and J ends were trimmed by 4 bases and 6 bases, with 14 bases remaining between them. In DNA, the CDR3 is TGCGCCAGCAGCCCCTTAACAGGGTTCGAGCAGTACTTC. Translation: CASSPLTGFEQYF.

This chain uses TRBV19 with TRBJ1-5; unclear D gene. The ends were cut back, 7 bases at V and 2 bases at J, with 9 bases in the middle. CDR3 length: 13 amino acids. The germline V gene encodes CDR1 LNHDA and CDR2 SQIVND (reference sequence). CDR3 residues: CASNQAGNQPQHF. The CDR3 DNA reads TGTGCCAGTAATCAGGCCGGCAATCAGCCCCAGCATTTT.